Below are 27 T cell receptor beta chains sequenced from a single sample in a study of cytomegalovirus exposure and HLA in healthy donors. It was with 60 Vbeta and 13 Jbeta primers that the PCR ran. This table comes from immunoSEQ multiplex PCR, and its TCRdb copy is limited to in-frame clones, with some not included. The table records about 98,000 clones, roughly 70% of them present only once. The sequenced sample consisted of PBMCs. These TCRs come from a male donor in good health and CMV-seronegative.

The chain has TRBV28 and TRBJ1-2; 7 bases match TRBD1. V lost 6 bases, J lost 10 bases, and 8 bases stayed unmatched. CDR3 length equals 12 residues. Looked up from germline, CDR1 is MDHEN and CDR2 is SYDVKM. CDR3 coding DNA: TGTGCCAGCAGCTTGCGGGACAGAGACTACACCTTC. Translation: CASSLRDRDYTF.

V gene TRBV18 combines with J gene TRBJ1-2; D remains ambiguous. In germline, CDR1 is KGHSH, CDR2 LQKENI. This CDR3 region has 13 residues. V was trimmed by 5 bases and J by 2 bases, leaving 9 bases between them. CDR3 sequence reads: CASSVDGNYGYTF. In DNA form, the CDR3 reads TGTGCCAGCTCAGTCGACGGGAACTATGGCTACACCTTC.

This clone was picked up a small number of times. The V gene is TRBV4-3, the J gene TRBJ1-1; 7 positions match TRBD1. Per the germline V gene, CDR1 is LGHNA and CDR2 is YSLEER. This CDR3 comprises 16 residues. The trim removed 5 bases at V and 0 bases at J, leaving 9 bases unmatched. The CDR3 bases are TGCGCCAGCAGCAAGGGGACAGCTCCCATGAACACTGAAGCTTTCTTT. Amino acid sequence: CASSKGTAPMNTEAFF.

The V and J genes are TRBV30 and TRBJ2-7, with a weak D call TRBD2 (5 bases). Germline loops: CDR1 GTSNPN, CDR2 SVGIG (reference sequence). This CDR3 comprises 12 residues. The germline V and J ends were trimmed by 5 bases and 3 bases, with 11 bases remaining between them. The CDR3 nucleotides read TGTGCCTGGGCCCCCCGGGACTACGAGCAGTACTTC. Protein: CAWAPRDYEQYF.

The V call is TRBV7-3, the J call TRBJ1-2; 11 bases line up with TRBD1. The CDR3 sequence is 16 residues long. In germline, CDR1 is SGHTA, CDR2 FQGTGA. Trimming removed 1 base from V and 4 bases from J; junction bases left unmatched: 5. This CDR3 reads CASSLRGTGGGYGYTF. The CDR3 nucleotides are TGTGCCAGCAGCTTAAGGGGGACAGGGGGAGGCTATGGCTACACCTTC.

The chain uses TRBV7-3 and TRBJ2-3; D may be TRBD2 (5 bases). Germline CDR1 is SGHTA and CDR2 is FQGTGA. The V and J ends lost 4 bases and 2 bases respectively, with 7 bases between them. The CDR3 is 13 amino acids. CDR3 in DNA: TGTGCCAGCAGCTATGACTACACAGATACGCAGTATTTT. Amino acid sequence: CASSYDYTDTQYF.

The CDR3 DNA sequence: TGTGCCAGCAGCTTGGGCCTCGGCTACAATGAGCAGTTCTTC. Its protein product is CASSLGLGYNEQFF. The gene calls are TRBV5-4 and TRBJ2-1; no reliable D call. V dropped 0 bases and J dropped 3 bases, with 7 bases sitting between them. The V gene's germline CDR1 is SGHNT and CDR2 YYREEE (reference sequence). The CDR3 is made up of 14 amino acids. Full variable domain (remainder filled in from reference TRBV5-4 and TRBJ2-1): ETGVTQSPTHLIKTRGQQVTLRCSSQSGHNTVSWYQQALGQGPQFIFQYYREEENGRGNFPPRFSGLQFPNYSSELNVNALELDDSALYLCASSLGLGYNEQFFGPGTRLTVL.

This chain connects TRBV12-2 to TRBJ2-3; TRBD2 was called by the table and not checked on the DNA. TRBV12-2 is a pseudogene locus. The CDR3 is made up of 17 amino acids. CDR3 loop: CAREGLAGERGTDTQYF. As DNA, the CDR3 is TGTGCAAGGGAGGGGCTAGCGGGAGAGCGGGGCACAGATACGCAGTATTTT.

This clone was detected only once. CDR3 protein: CASSYWGQGGAEQYF. The CDR3 DNA sequence: TGTGCCAGCAGTTACTGGGGACAGGGGGGGGCCGAGCAGTACTTC. The chain employs TRBV6-5 and TRBJ2-7; 11 bases align to TRBD1. Germline loops: CDR1 MNHEY, CDR2 SVGAGI. This CDR3 region has 15 residues. V was clipped by 1 base and J by 6 bases; unmatched bases: 5.

The table lists this clone with a few counts. The rearrangement uses TRBV5-4 and TRBJ2-1; 10 nucleotides line up with TRBD2. The CDR3 consists of 15 residues. Trimming removed 2 bases from V and 7 bases from J; junction bases left unmatched: 6. Germline values: CDR1 SGHNT, CDR2 YYREEE (reference sequence). CDR3 sequence: CASSLLAGIPNEQFF. DNA for the CDR3: TGTGCCAGCAGCTTACTAGCGGGGATCCCTAATGAGCAGTTCTTC.

The chain combines TRBV28 with TRBJ1-1; TRBD1 is a possible D gene (5 bases). This CDR3 has 14 amino acids. Trimming left V 10 bases short and J 0 bases short, with 15 bases between. The germline CDR1 and CDR2 sequences are MDHEN and SYDVKM. CDR3 nucleotide sequence: TGTGCCACCGAGATAGGGGCCATGAACACTGAAGCTTTCTTT. Its protein product is CATEIGAMNTEAFF.

This clone was recorded a few times. The chain combines TRBV28 with TRBJ1-2, with unresolved D. Germline CDR1 MDHEN, CDR2 SYDVKM. The CDR3 loop spans 12 amino acids. The V end lost 6 bases, the J end lost 4 bases, and 9 bases lay between the germline ends. CDR3 bases: TGTGCCAGCAGAGCTGACTTCTATGGCTACACCTTC. Its protein is CASRADFYGYTF.

The chain uses TRBV7-4 and TRBJ2-1; TRBD2 aligns across 14 bases. Trimming took 6 bases from V and 7 from J; bases not matched to a gene: 2. The CDR3 length is 14 residues. CDR1 and CDR2 from the germline V gene are SGHVT and SQSDAQ. The CDR3 DNA reads TGTGCCAGCAGTTGGACTAGCGGGAGGAATGAGCAGTTCTTC. Protein product: CASSWTSGRNEQFF.

The chain links TRBV27 to TRBJ2-5; unclear D gene. The germline V gene encodes CDR1 MNHEY and CDR2 SMNVEV (reference sequence). Trimming shortened V by 4 bases and J by 3 bases, and 9 bases separated the two germline ends. CDR3 length: 13 amino acids. CDR3 bases: TGTGCCAGCAGTTCTCGACGGGAAGAGACCCAGTACTTC. Translating it yields CASSSRREETQYF.

There are a few counts of this clone. The chain combines TRBV5-4 with TRBJ2-7; D is perhaps TRBD1 (5 bases). Trimming stripped 1 base from V and 7 bases from J, with 9 bases between. Germline loops: CDR1 SGHNT, CDR2 YYREEE (reference sequence). CDR3 length: 12 residues. CDR3 sequence (DNA): TGTGCCAGCAGCTTGCAGGGTAGAGAGCAGTACTTC. Translation: CASSLQGREQYF.

The chain links TRBV21-1 to TRBJ2-7; TRBD1 is taken as the D call from the table, unchecked against the DNA. TRBV21-1 is annotated as a pseudogene. The CDR3 extends over 14 amino acids. CDR3 coding DNA: TGTGCCAGCAGCCCCCGGGACAGTTCGTACGAGCAGTACTTC. Translated, it gives CASSPRDSSYEQYF.

The CDR3 region is CASSGTGRGPGHNTF. The CDR3 nucleotides are TGTGCCAGCTCCGGGACAGGGAGGGGTCCCGGTCATAACACCTTC. The chain is built from TRBV25-1 and TRBJ1-2; 9 bases agree with TRBD1. The CDR3 consists of 15 residues. CDR1 is MGHDK and CDR2 is SYGVNS in the germline V gene. V lost 8 bases, J lost 12 bases, and 19 bases stayed unmatched.

The rearrangement joins TRBV9 to TRBJ2-3, with a tentative D call TRBD2 (5 bases). The germline V and J ends were trimmed by 2 bases and 0 bases, with 10 bases remaining between them. Germline V lookup: CDR1 SGDLS, CDR2 YYNGEE. There are 15 residues in the CDR3. CDR3: CASSVGLTSTDTQYF. CDR3 nucleotide sequence: TGTGCCAGCAGCGTCGGACTGACTAGCACAGATACGCAGTATTTT.

This chain uses TRBV15 with TRBJ2-1; 7 bases are a match to TRBD2. V was clipped by 3 bases and J by 0 bases; unmatched bases: 2. From germline, CDR1 is LNHNV and CDR2 YYDKDF (reference sequence). The CDR3 length is 15 residues. CDR3 DNA: TGTGCCACCAGCAGTAGGACTAGCTCCTACAATGAGCAGTTCTTC. Translating it yields CATSSRTSSYNEQFF.

CDR3 bases: TGTGCCAGCAGCGTAGGACAGGGGACGGGAGAAAAACTGTTTTTT. Amino acid sequence: CASSVGQGTGEKLFF. The chain has TRBV9 and TRBJ1-4; TRBD1 matches at 8 bases. Germline V gene sequence: CDR1 SGDLS, CDR2 YYNGEE. The CDR3 sequence is 15 residues long. V dropped 0 bases and J dropped 8; count of bases not matched to a gene: 6. Looking up the rest from reference TRBV9 and TRBJ1-4 gives the full variable domain: DSGVTQTPKHLITATGQRVTLRCSPRSGDLSVYWYQQSLDQGLQFLIQYYNGEERAKGNILERFSAQQFPDLHSELNLSSLELGDSALYFCASSVGQGTGEKLFFGSGTQLSVL.

The sample holds a few counts of this clone. The chain joins TRBV6-6 to TRBJ2-7, with a possible D match to TRBD1 (5 bases). The CDR3 length is 15 residues. Germline CDR1 reads MNHNY; CDR2 reads SVGAGI (reference sequence). With 6 bases removed from V and 2 bases from J, the gap between germline ends came to 17 bases. The CDR3 loop is CASRNRSDRPYEQYF. The CDR3 nucleotides read TGTGCCAGCAGAAACAGGTCCGACAGACCCTACGAGCAGTACTTC.

This clone was seen only a few times. The chain combines TRBV29-1 with TRBJ2-1; 8 positions agree with TRBD2. The V gene end was trimmed by 5 bases and the J gene end by 4 bases; junction bases not matched to a gene: 10. This CDR3 comprises 15 residues. CDR1 is SQVTM, CDR2 ANQGSEA, per germline. The CDR3 DNA reads as TGCAGCGTTTTCGGGAGGGCCGGGGTTTACAATGAGCAGTTCTTC. Protein sequence: CSVFGRAGVYNEQFF.

This clone was seen more than once but under ten times. The V and J genes are TRBV2 and TRBJ2-3, with 8 bases aligning to TRBD1. Germline CDR1 reads SNHLY; CDR2 reads FYNNEI. The CDR3 sequence is 13 residues long. V was pared by 6 bases and J by 8 bases, with 7 bases of the junction left unmatched. This chain's CDR3 is CASRDRGRITQYF. CDR3 in DNA: TGTGCCAGCAGAGACAGGGGTCGGATTACGCAGTATTTT.

The chain joins TRBV6-5 to TRBJ1-1, with TRBD1 identical over 7 bases. There are 14 residues in the CDR3. V dropped 7 bases and J dropped 1; count of bases not matched to a gene: 6. The germline gives CDR1 MNHEY, CDR2 SVGAGI. CDR3 sequence (DNA): TGTGCCAGCACACGGAGGGGGCCGAACACTGAAGCTTTCTTT. Amino acids: CASTRRGPNTEAFF.

The chain recombines TRBV4-1 with TRBJ2-7; 10 positions agree with TRBD2. CDR1 is MGHRA and CDR2 is YSYEKL in the germline V gene. The CDR3 contains 16 residues. Losses at the gene ends were 0 bases for V and 3 bases for J; bases not matched to a gene: 5. CDR3 amino acids: CASSQDPSGSFYEQYF. The CDR3 nucleotides are TGCGCCAGCAGCCAAGATCCTAGCGGGAGCTTCTACGAGCAGTACTTC.

This clone was observed once. The genes are TRBV2 and TRBJ2-1, with 9 bases lining up with TRBD2. V shed 4 bases and J 2 bases; nucleotides not matched to a gene: 0. Per the germline V gene, CDR1 is SNHLY and CDR2 is FYNNEI. The CDR3 totals 14 residues. The CDR3 reads CASSGLAAYNEQFF. Written as DNA, the CDR3 is TGTGCCAGCAGTGGACTAGCGGCCTACAATGAGCAGTTCTTC.

V is TRBV4-1 and J is TRBJ2-5; 8 nucleotides align to TRBD1. CDR3 size: 14 residues. V lost 10 bases to trimming and J lost 2 bases; unmatched junction nucleotides: 9. Germline assignment: CDR1 MGHRA and CDR2 YSYEKL. The CDR3 loop reads CATRGTGPQETQYF. The CDR3 region has the DNA TGCGCCACCCGCGGGACAGGCCCTCAAGAGACCCAGTACTTC.